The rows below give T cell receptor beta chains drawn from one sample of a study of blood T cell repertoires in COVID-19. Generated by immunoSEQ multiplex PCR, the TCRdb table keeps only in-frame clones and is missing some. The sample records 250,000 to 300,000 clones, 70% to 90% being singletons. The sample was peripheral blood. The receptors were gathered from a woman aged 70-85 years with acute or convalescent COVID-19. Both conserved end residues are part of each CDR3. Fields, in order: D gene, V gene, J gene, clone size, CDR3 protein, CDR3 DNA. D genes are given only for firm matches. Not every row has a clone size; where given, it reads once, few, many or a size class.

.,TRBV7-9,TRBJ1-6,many,CASSPTGGGQNSPLHF,TGTGCCAGCAGCCCAACCGGGGGGGGACAAAATTCACCCCTCCACTTT
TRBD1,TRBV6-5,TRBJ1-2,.,CASAFGTDYGYTF,TGTGCCAGCGCCTTTGGGACAGACTATGGCTACACCTTC
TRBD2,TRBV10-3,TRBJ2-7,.,CAISGGGIEQYF,TGTGCCATCAGTGGCGGGGGGATCGAGCAGTACTTC
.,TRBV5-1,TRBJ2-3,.,CASSLAPGTDTQYF,TGCGCCAGCAGCTTGGCCCCAGGAACGGATACGCAGTATTTT
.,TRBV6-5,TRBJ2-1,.,CASRLRQSNEQFF,TGTGCCAGCAGGCTGCGACAGTCCAATGAGCAGTTCTTC
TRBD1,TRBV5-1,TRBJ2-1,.,CASSPDRQGTNEQFF,TGCGCCAGCAGTCCTGACAGACAGGGGACGAATGAGCAGTTCTTC
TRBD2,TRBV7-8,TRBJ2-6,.,CASKASGGATGANVLTF,TGTGCCAGCAAGGCTAGCGGGGGGGCAACTGGGGCCAACGTCCTGACTTTC
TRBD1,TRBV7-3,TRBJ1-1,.,CASSLMGQGAAEAFF,TGTGCCAGCAGCTTAATGGGACAGGGGGCCGCTGAAGCTTTCTTT
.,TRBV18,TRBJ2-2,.,CASSPSQIPTGELFF,TGTGCCAGCTCACCATCGCAGATTCCTACCGGGGAGCTGTTTTTT
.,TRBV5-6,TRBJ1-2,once,CASSLSGSANYGYTF,TGTGCCAGCAGCTTGTCAGGTTCAGCTAACTATGGCTACACCTTC
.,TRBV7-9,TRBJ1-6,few,CASSPPRTASPSPLHF,TGTGCCAGCAGCCCCCCACGGACAGCATCACCTTCACCCCTCCACTTT
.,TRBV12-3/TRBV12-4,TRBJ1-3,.,CASGFGGNTIYF,TGTGCCAGTGGCTTTGGCGGAAACACCATATATTTT
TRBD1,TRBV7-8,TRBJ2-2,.,CASSYRQGANGELFF,TGTGCCAGCAGCTACCGACAGGGGGCGAACGGGGAGCTGTTTTTT
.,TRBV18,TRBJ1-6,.,CASSHRDNPPLHF,TGTGCCAGCTCACACCGGGACAATCCACCCCTCCACTTT
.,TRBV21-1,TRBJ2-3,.,CASSKGGQGAADTQYF,TGTGCCAGCAGCAAAGGCGGACAGGGGGCGGCAGATACGCAGTATTTT
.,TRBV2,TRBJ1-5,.,CASRGRGGNQPQHF,TGTGCCAGCAGGGGGAGGGGAGGGAATCAGCCCCAGCATTTT
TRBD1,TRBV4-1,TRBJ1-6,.,CASSLVGGLNSPLHF,TGCGCCAGCAGCCTCGTAGGGGGCCTGAATTCACCCCTCCACTTT
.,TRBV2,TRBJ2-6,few,CAIPEGGLSGANVLTF,TGTGCCATCCCGGAGGGTGGGCTCTCTGGGGCCAACGTCCTGACTTTC
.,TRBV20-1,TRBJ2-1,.,CSAEGLNEQFF,TGCAGTGCGGAGGGGCTAAATGAGCAGTTCTTC
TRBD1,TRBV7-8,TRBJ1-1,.,CASSTGTGGTEAFF,TGTGCCAGCAGCACCGGGACAGGGGGCACTGAAGCTTTCTTT
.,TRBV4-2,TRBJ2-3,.,CASSQGSGETGTDTQYF,TGTGCCAGCAGCCAAGGTAGTGGGGAGACGGGCACAGATACGCAGTATTTT
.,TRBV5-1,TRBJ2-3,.,CASSRTTGPDTQYF,TGCGCCAGCAGCCGTACCACAGGGCCAGATACGCAGTATTTT
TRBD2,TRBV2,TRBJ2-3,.,CASSPRLAGNTDTQYF,TGTGCCAGCAGCCCCAGACTAGCGGGGAACACAGATACGCAGTATTTT
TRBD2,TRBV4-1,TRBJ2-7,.,CASSQGVGAGGYEQYF,TGCGCCAGCAGCCAAGGGGTTGGGGCGGGGGGCTACGAGCAGTACTTC
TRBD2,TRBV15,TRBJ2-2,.,CATSRDLMASGPTGELFF,TGTGCCACCAGCAGAGATCTAATGGCTAGCGGGCCCACCGGGGAGCTGTTTTTT
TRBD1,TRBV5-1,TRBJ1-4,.,CASSSGLTGEKLFF,TGCGCCAGCAGCTCGGGGTTGACAGGGGAAAAACTGTTTTTT
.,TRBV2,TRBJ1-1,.,CASKTQGNTEAFF,TGTGCCAGCAAGACCCAGGGTAACACTGAAGCTTTCTTT
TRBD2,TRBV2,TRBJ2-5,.,CASLRSGGAQETQYF,TGTGCCAGCCTCCGTAGCGGGGGGGCCCAAGAGACCCAGTACTTC
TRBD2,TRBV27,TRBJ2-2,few,CASSSPPGGYRSGELFF,TGTGCCAGCAGTTCCCCCCCGGGGGGGTACCGCAGCGGGGAGCTGTTTTTT
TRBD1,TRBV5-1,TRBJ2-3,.,CASSSYLTGLTDTQYF,TGCGCCAGCAGCTCTTACTTGACAGGGCTCACAGATACGCAGTATTTT
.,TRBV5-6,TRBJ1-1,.,CASSPRGWNTEAFF,TGTGCCAGCAGCCCAAGGGGGTGGAACACTGAAGCTTTCTTT
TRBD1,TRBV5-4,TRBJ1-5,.,CASSPDRGVQPQHF,TGTGCCAGCAGCCCGGACAGGGGTGTTCAGCCCCAGCATTTT
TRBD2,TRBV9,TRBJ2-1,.,CASSVASGGAIEQFF,TGTGCCAGCAGCGTAGCCAGCGGGGGGGCCATTGAGCAGTTCTTC
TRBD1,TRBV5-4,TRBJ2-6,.,CASSFYQGAKSGANVLTF,TGTGCCAGCAGCTTTTATCAGGGGGCTAAATCTGGGGCCAACGTCCTGACTTTC
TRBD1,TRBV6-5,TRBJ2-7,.,CASRTDRGVYEQYF,TGTGCCAGCAGGACGGACAGGGGCGTGTACGAGCAGTACTTC
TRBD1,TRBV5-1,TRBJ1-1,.,CASRRTGEEGAFF,TGCGCCAGCAGACGGACAGGGGAAGAAGGAGCTTTCTTT
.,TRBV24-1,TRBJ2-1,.,CATSGTLNNEQFF,TGTGCCACCAGCGGGACTTTGAACAATGAGCAGTTCTTC
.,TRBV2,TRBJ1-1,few,CASSEERFGDAFF,TGTGCCAGCAGTGAAGAAAGGTTTGGAGATGCTTTCTTT
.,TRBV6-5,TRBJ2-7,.,CASSLQGASPYEQYF,TGTGCCAGCAGTCTACAGGGTGCGAGTCCCTACGAGCAGTACTTC
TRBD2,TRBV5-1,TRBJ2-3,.,CASSFYGGGSTDTQYF,TGCGCCAGCAGCTTTTATGGCGGGGGGAGCACAGATACGCAGTATTTT
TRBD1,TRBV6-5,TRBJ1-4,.,CASSSGQVAEKLFF,TGTGCCAGCAGTTCGGGACAGGTGGCTGAAAAACTGTTTTTT
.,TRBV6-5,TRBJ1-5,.,CASSRTPDSPPQHF,TGTGCCAGCAGCCGAACCCCGGACAGTCCGCCCCAGCATTTT
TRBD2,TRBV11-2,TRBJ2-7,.,CASTGTSSGYEQYF,TGTGCCAGCACCGGGACTAGTTCGGGATACGAGCAGTACTTC
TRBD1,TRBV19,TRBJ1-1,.,CASSIGRGTDAFF,TGTGCCAGTAGTATAGGACGGGGGACAGACGCTTTCTTT
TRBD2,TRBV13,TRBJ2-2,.,CASSPGGEVNTGELFF,TGTGCCAGCAGCCCCGGGGGGGAAGTTAACACCGGGGAGCTGTTTTTT
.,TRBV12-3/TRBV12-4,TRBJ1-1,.,CASSFNVLTEAFF,TGTGCCAGCAGTTTTAACGTACTCACTGAAGCTTTCTTT
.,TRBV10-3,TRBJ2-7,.,CAISESRVSSYEQYF,TGTGCCATCAGTGAGTCCCGGGTTTCTTCCTACGAGCAGTACTTC
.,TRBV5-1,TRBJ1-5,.,CASSLGDGGAGQPQHF,TGCGCCAGCAGCTTAGGGGATGGGGGCGCGGGTCAGCCCCAGCATTTT
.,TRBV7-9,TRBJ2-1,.,CASSLGLFGSQFF,TGTGCCAGCAGCTTAGGCTTATTCGGGAGCCAGTTCTTC
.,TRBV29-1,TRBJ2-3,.,CSVIQNTDTQYF,TGCAGCGTTATCCAGAACACAGATACGCAGTATTTT
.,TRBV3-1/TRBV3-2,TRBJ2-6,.,CASSQRGSGANVLTF,TGTGCCAGCAGCCAAAGGGGGTCTGGGGCCAACGTCCTGACTTTC
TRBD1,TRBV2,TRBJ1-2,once,CASGDRGSGYTF,TGTGCCAGCGGCGACAGGGGAAGCGGCTACACCTTC
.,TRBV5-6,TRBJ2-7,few,CASSLDRSTAQYF,TGTGCCAGCAGCTTGGACAGATCCACGGCGCAGTACTTC
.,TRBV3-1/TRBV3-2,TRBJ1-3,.,CASSPGAGNTIYF,TGTGCCAGCAGCCCGGGGGCTGGAAACACCATATATTTT
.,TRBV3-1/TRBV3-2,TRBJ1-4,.,CASSQQVGSNEKLFF,TGTGCCAGCAGCCAACAGGTCGGATCGAATGAAAAACTGTTTTTT
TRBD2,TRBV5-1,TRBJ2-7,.,CASSGDGGSATEQYF,TGCGCCAGCAGTGGGGACGGGGGGTCGGCCACCGAGCAGTACTTC
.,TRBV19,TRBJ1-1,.,CASRMSTGYFKAFF,TGTGCCAGTAGAATGTCAACAGGTTACTTTAAAGCTTTCTTT
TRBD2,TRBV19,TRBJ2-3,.,CASRVSGGTDTQYF,TGTGCCAGTAGAGTGAGCGGGGGGACAGATACGCAGTATTTT
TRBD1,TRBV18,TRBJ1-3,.,CASSPLDRGTGNTIYF,TGTGCCAGCTCACCACTAGACAGGGGAACTGGAAACACCATATATTTT